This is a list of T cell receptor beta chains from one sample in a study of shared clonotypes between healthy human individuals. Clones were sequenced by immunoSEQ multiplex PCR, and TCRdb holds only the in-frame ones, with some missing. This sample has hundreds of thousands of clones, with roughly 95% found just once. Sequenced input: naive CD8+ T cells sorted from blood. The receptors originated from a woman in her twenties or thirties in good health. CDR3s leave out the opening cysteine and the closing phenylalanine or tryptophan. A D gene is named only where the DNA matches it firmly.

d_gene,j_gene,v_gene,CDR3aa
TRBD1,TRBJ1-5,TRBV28,ASSIRDRDSNQPQH
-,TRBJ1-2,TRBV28,ASSFPLSPYYGYT
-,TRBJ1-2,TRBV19,ASSIAVNYGYT
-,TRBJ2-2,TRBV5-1,ASRESGTGELF
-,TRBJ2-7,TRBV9,ASGGGEWPYEQY
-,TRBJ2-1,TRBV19,ASSITGNEQF
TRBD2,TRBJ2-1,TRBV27,ASSVLAGSYNEQF
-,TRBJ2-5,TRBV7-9,ASRPVHQETQY
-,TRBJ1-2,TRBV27,ASSPVGYYGYT
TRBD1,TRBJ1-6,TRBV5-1,ASSPGQTQPLHNSPLH
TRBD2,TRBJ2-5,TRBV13,ASSLTSEQETQY
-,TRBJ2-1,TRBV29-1,SGWGGDTPNNEQF
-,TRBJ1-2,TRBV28,ASRVQNNYGYT
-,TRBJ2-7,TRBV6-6,ASSYSTEGTYEQY
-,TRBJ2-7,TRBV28,ASSLTGSYEQY
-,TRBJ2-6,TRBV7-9,ASSSFRDSGANVLT
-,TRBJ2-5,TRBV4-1,ASSQVRGTSQETQY
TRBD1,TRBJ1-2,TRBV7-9,ASSVGAGGSYGYT
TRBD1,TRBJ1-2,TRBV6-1,ASRDITGAYGYT
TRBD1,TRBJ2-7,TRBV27,ASSYGTGSYEQY
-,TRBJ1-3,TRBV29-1,SVEETAGNTIY
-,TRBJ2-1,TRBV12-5,ASGKGYNEQF
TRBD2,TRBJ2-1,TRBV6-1,ASSEVLGLAELYNEQF
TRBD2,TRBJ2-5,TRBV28,ASSFPGGLAGQETQY
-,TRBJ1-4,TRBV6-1,ASSGRSATNEKLF
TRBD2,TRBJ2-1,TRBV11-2,ASSLGASGRAEF
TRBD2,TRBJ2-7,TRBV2,ASEGRAGAYEQY
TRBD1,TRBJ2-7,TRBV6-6,ASSYSRTGTSYEQY
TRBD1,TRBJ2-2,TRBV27,ASSAGPGGGGELF
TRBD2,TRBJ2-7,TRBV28,ASSPSGEKAGVHEQY
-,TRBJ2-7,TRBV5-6,ASSLVSSYEQY
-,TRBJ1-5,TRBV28,ASSLGGRRPQH
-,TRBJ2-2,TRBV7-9,ASSQEEGSYTGELF
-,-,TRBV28,ASSFYGLNYEQY
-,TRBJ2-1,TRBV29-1,SVLVSEQF
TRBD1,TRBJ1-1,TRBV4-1,ASSRVQGLRNTEAF
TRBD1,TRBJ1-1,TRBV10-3,AISDSGTGVGTEAF
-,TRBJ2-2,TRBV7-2,ADLGRNTGELF
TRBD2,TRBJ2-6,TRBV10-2,ASSEIASGMASGANVLT
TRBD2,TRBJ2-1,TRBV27,ASSPGTSGRGEQF
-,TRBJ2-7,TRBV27,ASSFAGQIYEQY
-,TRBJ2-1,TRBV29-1,SVEGEPIPRSYNEQF
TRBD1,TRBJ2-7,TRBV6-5,ASATGGSYEQY
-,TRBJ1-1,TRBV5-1,ASSFKQGGNTEAF
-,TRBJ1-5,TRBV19,ASSALQGNQPQH
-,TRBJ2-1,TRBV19,ASSIDLQASGSEQF
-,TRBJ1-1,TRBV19,ASSMGTRGLNTEAF
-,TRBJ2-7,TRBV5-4,ASSFQGSQSYEQY
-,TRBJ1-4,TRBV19,ASSVKWATNEKLF
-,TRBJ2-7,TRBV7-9,ASSLGPLQEQY
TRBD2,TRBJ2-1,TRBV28,ASSSTSGRAHEQF
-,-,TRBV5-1,ASSLAQGKIYEQY
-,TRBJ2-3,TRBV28,ASTPGTQPSTDTQY
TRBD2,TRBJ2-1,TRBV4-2,ASSQDFGTSGSDEQF
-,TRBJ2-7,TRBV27,ASRPGAGSLPYEQY
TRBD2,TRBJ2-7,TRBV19,ASSDGGGFVYEQY